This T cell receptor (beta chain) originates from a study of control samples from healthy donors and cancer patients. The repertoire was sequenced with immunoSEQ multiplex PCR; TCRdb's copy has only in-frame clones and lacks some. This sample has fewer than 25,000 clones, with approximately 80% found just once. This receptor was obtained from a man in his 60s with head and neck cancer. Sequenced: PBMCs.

CDR3 sequence (DNA): TGTGCCACCAGTGATCGGCAGGGGGCGATCACCGGGGAGCTGTTTTTT. Translated, it gives CATSDRQGAITGELFF. The V gene is TRBV24-1, the J gene TRBJ2-2; 8 bases align to TRBD1. V was pared by 3 bases and J by 4 bases, with 6 bases of the junction left unmatched. The CDR3 has 16 amino acids. Germline CDR1 KGHDR, CDR2 SFDVKD.